This is a list of T cell receptor beta chains from one sample in a study of shared clonotypes between healthy human individuals. Data came from immunoSEQ multiplex PCR; TCRdb stores just in-frame clones and leaves some out. The table lists around 1.5 million clones, 98% of them singletons, with about 0.42% in the top ten. The sample consisted of naive CD4+ T cells sorted from blood. These receptors were obtained from a man aged 25 to 40 in good health. The CDR3 runs from the conserved cysteine through the conserved F or W. The D gene is left open where the match is weak. Not every row has a clone size; where given, it reads once, few, many or a size class.

j_call clone_size d_call v_call cdr3_nt cdr3_aa
TRBJ2-7 . . TRBV6-6 TGTGCCAGCAGTTACAGGGGGTTTTACGAGCAGTACTTC CASSYRGFYEQYF
TRBJ1-2 . . TRBV7-2 TGTGCCAGCAGCTTAGCCCCCGGGGCGGTGGGCTACACCTTC CASSLAPGAVGYTF
TRBJ1-1 . . TRBV5-1 TGCGCCAGCAGCTTGGGACGGTTAAACGAAGCTTTCTTT CASSLGRLNEAFF
TRBJ2-7 once . TRBV28 TGTGCCAGCAGTTTAGCTGACGAGCAGTACTTC CASSLADEQYF
TRBJ2-7 . TRBD2 TRBV10-3 TGTGCCATCAGTGGGTTGCAGCGGGGCTCCTACGAGCAGTACTTC CAISGLQRGSYEQYF
TRBJ2-1 . TRBD2 TRBV10-3 TGTGCCACCGGACTAGCGGGAGGCCCAACTTACAATGAGCAGTTCTTC CATGLAGGPTYNEQFF
TRBJ2-7 . . TRBV5-1 TGCGCCAGCAGCTTGGCTTCGGGGAGGCCCGAGCAGTACTTC CASSLASGRPEQYF
TRBJ1-5 . . TRBV6-1 TGTGCCAGCAGTCCCGACGGTCAACAGCCCCAGCATTTT CASSPDGQQPQHF
TRBJ1-5 . . TRBV10-3 TGTGCCATCTGGGACGGTAGCAATCAGCCCCAGCATTTT CAIWDGSNQPQHF
TRBJ2-6 . TRBD1 TRBV19 TGTGCCAGTCAAGCTTGGGACAGGGTGCAATCTGGGGCCAACGTCCTGACTTTC CASQAWDRVQSGANVLTF
TRBJ2-7 . TRBD1 TRBV27 TGTGCCAGCAGTCTACAAAACTTCCCGGGACAGGGATACGAGCAGTACTTC CASSLQNFPGQGYEQYF
TRBJ2-1 . . TRBV28 TGTGCCAGCAGTTTATCAGGTTTCGACTACAATGAGCAGTTCTTC CASSLSGFDYNEQFF
TRBJ1-2 . TRBD1 TRBV29-1 TGCAGCGTTCTCGGGACAGGGTCCCCTAATGGCTACACCTTC CSVLGTGSPNGYTF
TRBJ1-5 . . TRBV21-1 TGTGCCAACAGCGACGGTAACAATCAGCCCCAGCATTTT CANSDGNNQPQHF
TRBJ2-7 . TRBD1 TRBV5-6 TGTGCCAGCAGCGTGACAGGGGCCGTCTACGAGCAGTACTTC CASSVTGAVYEQYF
TRBJ1-2 . . TRBV28 TGTGCCAGCGTCGGCTGGGGGGAAACTGGCTACACCTTC CASVGWGETGYTF
TRBJ2-6 . . TRBV15 TGTGCCACCAGCAGTGATTTCTCTGGGGCCAACGTCCTGACTTTC CATSSDFSGANVLTF
TRBJ2-7 . . TRBV27 TGTGCCAGCAGTCCCCGACAGAGATACTCTGACGAGCAGTACTTC CASSPRQRYSDEQYF
TRBJ1-4 . TRBD1 TRBV27 TGTGCCAGTCCGGGACAGGGGTTTCACGGCAAGAATGAAAAACTGTTTTTT CASPGQGFHGKNEKLFF
TRBJ1-1 . . TRBV29-1 TGCAGCGTTGCCAGACAGGACATGAACACTGAAGCTTTCTTT CSVARQDMNTEAFF
TRBJ2-2 . . TRBV19 TGTGCCAGTAGTATATTGGAGCGGAGCACCGGGGAGCTGTTTTTT CASSILERSTGELFF
TRBJ2-1 once . TRBV29-1 TGCAGCGTTGGTGGTAGTGAGCAGTTCTTC CSVGGSEQFF